Presented here are 10 T cell receptor beta chains from one specimen sequenced in a study of response to subunit inactivated influenza vaccine. TCRdb analysed the RT-PCR reads with MiXCR anew, one entry per CDR3 protein. The table lists 400,000 to 650,000 distinct CDR3 sequences, 7.2% of them singletons. Here the sequenced sample was PBMCs from blood, taken less than 30 months after vaccination. These receptors originate from a man between 50 and 70 years old who received an inactivated influenza vaccine.

This clonotype was seen more than once but under ten times. This rearrangement joins TRBV7-2 to TRBJ2-1; the match to TRBD2 covers 10 bases. Unmatched junction bases numbered 12, after V lost 7 bases and J lost 6 bases. The CDR3 is made up of 16 amino acids. CDR1 is SGHTA, CDR2 FQGNSA, per germline. The CDR3 DNA reads TGTGCCAGCACCTATCCAAGCGGGGGGGCCATCAATGAGCAGTTCTTC. It yields the protein CASTYPSGGAINEQFF.

The V gene is TRBV28, the J gene TRBJ1-1, with TRBD1 matching over 8 bases. Germline assignment: CDR1 MDHEN and CDR2 SYDVKM. V was clipped by 2 bases and J by 11 bases; unmatched bases: 13. This CDR3 has 15 amino acids. The CDR3 sequence: CASSLPIDHRGMAFF. The CDR3 nucleotides read TGTGCCAGCAGTTTACCTATCGACCACAGGGGGATGGCTTTCTTT.

In its sample, this clonotype was seen a few times. The V gene is TRBV9, the J gene TRBJ1-1, with 7 bases lining up with TRBD1. CDR1 and CDR2 from the germline V gene are SGDLS and YYNGEE. The junction had 8 bases not matched to a gene; V was cut back by 7 bases and J by 5 bases. This CDR3 spans 13 amino acids. Here the CDR3 DNA reads TGTGCCAGCGGAGGGGGCGGAAAGACTGAAGCTTTCTTT. Amino acids: CASGGGGKTEAFF.

V usage is TRBV7-9 and J usage is TRBJ1-4; no firm D call. Trimming pared 5 bases from V and 7 bases from J, leaving 5 bases between. CDR1 is SEHNR, CDR2 FQNEAQ, per germline (reference sequence). The CDR3 runs 11 residues. This CDR3 is CASSALEKLFF. The CDR3 DNA is TGTGCCAGCAGCGCCCTTGAAAAACTGTTTTTT.

V usage is TRBV7-2 and J usage is TRBJ2-3; 8 nucleotides align to TRBD1. Germline lookup yields CDR1 SGHTA and CDR2 FQGNSA. Trimming at V came to 8 bases and at J to 6 bases, leaving 10 bases not matched to a gene. This CDR3 comprises 14 residues. CDR3 DNA: TGTGCCAGCCGCCGGACAGGGTTGGCCGATACGCAGTATTTT. Translation gives CASRRTGLADTQYF.

This clonotype was picked up many times. The V and J genes are TRBV19 and TRBJ2-3; D gene unclear. CDR1 and CDR2 from the germline V gene are LNHDA and SQIVND (reference sequence). The CDR3 is 12 amino acids. V gave up 5 bases and J gave up 4 bases, with 7 bases separating them. This CDR3 is CASSPRADTQYF. In DNA form, the CDR3 reads TGTGCCAGTAGTCCCCGGGCAGATACGCAGTATTTT.

The table lists this clonotype with many counts. The CDR3 loop is CASSKLDRGSYNEQFF. CDR3 bases: TGTGCCAGCAGTAAATTGGACAGGGGATCCTACAATGAGCAGTTCTTC. This chain uses TRBV25-1 with TRBJ2-1, with 9 bases fitting TRBD1. The J segment lost 1 base and the V segment lost 5 bases, leaving 6 bases of the junction unmatched. The CDR3 loop spans 16 amino acids. Germline-derived CDR1 and CDR2 are MGHDK and SYGVNS.

The sample holds many counts of this clonotype. This rearrangement joins TRBV20-1 to TRBJ1-5; 9 nucleotides align to TRBD1. J lost 7 bases, V lost 2 bases, and 9 bases had no gene match. Per germline, CDR1 DFQATT and CDR2 SNEGSKA (reference sequence). The CDR3 is 15 residues long. The CDR3 is CSARNRDREYQPQHF. The CDR3 DNA sequence: TGCAGTGCTAGAAATAGGGACAGGGAATACCAGCCCCAGCATTTT.

This clonotype was seen many times. V is TRBV4-3 and J is TRBJ1-3; a weak D match, TRBD1 (5 bases). V lost 6 bases and J 3 bases, leaving 12 bases between the germline ends. The germline CDR1 and CDR2 sequences are LGHNA and YSLEER. CDR3 length: 14 amino acids. Here the CDR3 DNA reads TGCGCCAGCAGACCTAGGGGATTTGGAAACACCATATATTTT. As protein: CASRPRGFGNTIYF.

Many counts were recorded for this clonotype. V is TRBV5-1 and J is TRBJ2-7; unclear D gene. V lost 4 bases, J lost 6 bases, and 14 bases lay in between. Looked up from germline, CDR1 is SGHRS and CDR2 is YFSETQ. The CDR3 extends over 13 amino acids. CDR3 bases: TGCGCCAGCAGCGGACCAAACCTCGCCGAGCAGTACTTC. Its protein is CASSGPNLAEQYF.